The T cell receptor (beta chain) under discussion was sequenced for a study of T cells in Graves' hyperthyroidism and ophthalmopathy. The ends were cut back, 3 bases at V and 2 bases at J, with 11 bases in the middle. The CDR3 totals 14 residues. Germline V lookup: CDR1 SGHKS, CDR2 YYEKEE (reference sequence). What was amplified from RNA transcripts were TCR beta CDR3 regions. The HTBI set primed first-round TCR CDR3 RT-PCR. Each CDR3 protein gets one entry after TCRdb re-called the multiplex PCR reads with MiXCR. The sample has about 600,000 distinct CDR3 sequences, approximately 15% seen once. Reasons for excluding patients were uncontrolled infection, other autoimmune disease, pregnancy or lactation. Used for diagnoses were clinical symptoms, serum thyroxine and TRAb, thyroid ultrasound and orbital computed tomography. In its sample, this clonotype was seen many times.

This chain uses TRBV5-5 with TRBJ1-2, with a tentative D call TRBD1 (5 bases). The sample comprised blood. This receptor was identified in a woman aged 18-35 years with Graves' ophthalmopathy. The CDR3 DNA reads TGTGCCAGCAGCTGGGACGGTCAGAACTATGGCTACACCTTC. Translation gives CASSWDGQNYGYTF. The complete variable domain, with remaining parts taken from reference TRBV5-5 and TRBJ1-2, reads DAGVTQSPTHLIKTRGQQVTLRCSPISGHKSVSWYQQVLGQGPQFIFQYYEKEERGRGNFPDRFSARQFPNYSSELNVNALLLGDSALYLCASSWDGQNYGYTFGSGTRLTVV.